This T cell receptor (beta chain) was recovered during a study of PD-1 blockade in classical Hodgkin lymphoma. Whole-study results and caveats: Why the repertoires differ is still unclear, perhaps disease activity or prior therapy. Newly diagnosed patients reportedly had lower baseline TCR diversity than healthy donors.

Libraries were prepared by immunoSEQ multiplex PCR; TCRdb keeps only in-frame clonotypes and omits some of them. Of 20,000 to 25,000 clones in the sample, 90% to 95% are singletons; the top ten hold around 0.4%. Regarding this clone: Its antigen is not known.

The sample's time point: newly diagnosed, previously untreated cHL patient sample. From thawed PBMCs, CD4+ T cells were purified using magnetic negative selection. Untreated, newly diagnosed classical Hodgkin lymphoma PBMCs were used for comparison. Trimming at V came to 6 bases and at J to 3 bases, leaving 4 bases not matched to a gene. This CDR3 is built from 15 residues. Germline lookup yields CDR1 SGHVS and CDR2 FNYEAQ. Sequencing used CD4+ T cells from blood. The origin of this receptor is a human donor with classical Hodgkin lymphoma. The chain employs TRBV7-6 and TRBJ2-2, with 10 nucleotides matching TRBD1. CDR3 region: CASRPGQGYTGELFF. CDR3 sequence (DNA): TGTGCCAGCAGGCCGGGACAGGGGTACACCGGGGAGCTGTTTTTT.